The clone carrying this T cell receptor (beta chain) appeared a few times. Its antigen is unidentified. Different DNA sequences within this sample yield the same CDR3. The CDR3 length is 12 residues. Trimming shortened V by 6 bases and J by 3 bases, and 9 bases separated the two germline ends. Germline V gene data show CDR1 as MNHEY and CDR2 as SVGEGT. The data stem from a study of T cell responses to AZD1222 COVID-19 vaccine. General observations from the study: Donors, mostly white British, included more females; clonal diversity was possibly underestimated. At baseline, seropositivity was found in only a handful of AZD1222 recipients.

Sequencing was performed with immunoSEQ multiplex PCR; in TCRdb, only in-frame clones are kept and a portion is missing. The data contain 130,000 or so clones, 80% to 95% of them seen just once; the ten biggest clones take up 2.5% to 4%. Sequences were derived from peripheral blood, sampled on day 0 of AZD1222 vaccination. The TCR was taken from an adult in good health. This chain links TRBV6-2 or TRBV6-3 with TRBJ2-7; D perhaps matches TRBD1 (6 bases). The CDR3, as DNA: TGTGCCAGCAGCCTACAGGGCTACGAGCAGTACTTC. It is translated as CASSLQGYEQYF.